This is a list of T cell receptor beta chains from one sample in a study of cytotoxic CD8 clonotypes in ibrutinib-treated CLL. Sequencing used immunoSEQ multiplex PCR; TCRdb keeps in-frame clones, though not all of them. The sample comprises about 250,000 clones, about three quarters of which are singletons, and approximately 15% rests with the top ten. The starting material was PBMCs, obtained after 24 months of ibrutinib treatment. These receptors were obtained from a human donor with chronic lymphocytic leukemia. Both conserved end residues are part of each CDR3. Each record gives: V gene, clone size, D gene, J gene, CDR3 DNA, CDR3 protein. A D gene is named only where the DNA matches it firmly. Part of the rows lack a size; the others show once, few, many or a class for expanded clones.

TRBV9,few,NA,TRBJ2-7,TGTGCCAGCAGCCCCGTTGGTCTAGCGAACGACGAGCAGTACTTC,CASSPVGLANDEQYF
TRBV19,NA,NA,TRBJ2-3,TGTGCCAGTAGTATAGGATCCCAAGTAGATACGCAGTATTTT,CASSIGSQVDTQYF
TRBV11-2,NA,NA,TRBJ2-7,TGTGCCAGCAGCTCATCAGGCCGTTACGAGCAGTACTTC,CASSSSGRYEQYF
TRBV5-6,few,NA,TRBJ2-5,TGTGCCAGCAGCTCCTACCGCGGACCGGAGACCCAGTACTTC,CASSSYRGPETQYF
TRBV29-1,NA,NA,TRBJ2-7,TGCAGCGCCGGACCCCCGTTCGAGCAGTACTTC,CSAGPPFEQYF
TRBV25-1,NA,NA,TRBJ2-1,TGTGCCAGCAGTGACGAGTCAGGAACGGTCAATGAGCAGTTCTTC,CASSDESGTVNEQFF
TRBV11-2,NA,NA,TRBJ2-1,TGTGCCAGCAGACGCCCGGGACAAAGCAATGAGCAGTTCTTC,CASRRPGQSNEQFF
TRBV27,NA,NA,TRBJ2-1,TGTGCCAGCAGTTTTAGGGCTAGCCTATACAATGAGCAGTTCTTC,CASSFRASLYNEQFF
TRBV7-2,NA,TRBD2,TRBJ2-7,TGTGCCAGCAGCTTTCGGCCGGGACTAGCGGGAGGACTAGCGTCCGAGCAGTACTTC,CASSFRPGLAGGLASEQYF
TRBV6-5,few,NA,TRBJ2-7,TGTGCCAGCAGCCGGACTGAGACCTACGAGCAGTACTTC,CASSRTETYEQYF
TRBV2,NA,TRBD1,TRBJ2-3,TGTGCCAGCAGCCTCCAGGGGGCGGACGCAGATACGCAGTATTTT,CASSLQGADADTQYF
TRBV9,NA,TRBD2,TRBJ2-1,TGTGCCAGCAGCGTAGACGGGAGGCTTTTCCATGAGCAGTTCTTC,CASSVDGRLFHEQFF
TRBV27,NA,NA,TRBJ2-3,TGTGCCAGCACCTTGGGGGGCTCGGGCAGGGATACGCAGTATTTT,CASTLGGSGRDTQYF
TRBV28,NA,TRBD1,TRBJ1-3,TGTGCCAGCAGTTCACTCGGCCACACTCGGGGACAGGGGGCGCGGGGAAACACCATATATTTT,CASSSLGHTRGQGARGNTIYF
TRBV30,NA,NA,TRBJ2-3,TGTGCCTGGAGTGAATGGGTCGGCGCAGATACGCAGTATTTT,CAWSEWVGADTQYF
TRBV20-1,NA,NA,TRBJ2-7,TGCAGTGCTAGACCGATTAACGAGCAGTACTTC,CSARPINEQYF
TRBV27,NA,NA,TRBJ2-1,TGTGCCAGCAGTTTAACTAGTTCGTACAATGAGCAGTTCTTC,CASSLTSSYNEQFF
TRBV28,NA,TRBD2,TRBJ2-2,TGTGCCAGCACCCCCCCCTCGGGACTAGCGGGAGTAATCGGGGAGCTGTTTTTT,CASTPPSGLAGVIGELFF
TRBV7-3,NA,NA,TRBJ2-2,TGTGCCAGCAGCTTAGGACAGAACACCGGGGAGCTGTTTTTT,CASSLGQNTGELFF
TRBV2,few,TRBD2,TRBJ2-7,TGTGCCAGCAGTGAGGAGGGGACTAGCTCTCCGAGGTTCTTC,CASSEEGTSSPRFF
TRBV18,few,NA,TRBJ1-2,TGTGCCAGCTCACCGGGTCGGGAAGGTGGCTACACCTTC,CASSPGREGGYTF
TRBV2,NA,NA,TRBJ2-3,TGTGCCAGCAATGGGGGATGGGGCACAGATACGCAGTATTTT,CASNGGWGTDTQYF
TRBV6-5,NA,NA,TRBJ2-7,TGTGCCAGCAGTTACTTTGAAGGGAACGAGCAGTACTTC,CASSYFEGNEQYF
TRBV2,NA,TRBD1,TRBJ1-5,TGTGCCAGCAGGGACAGGGGCACTCAGCCCCAGCATTTT,CASRDRGTQPQHF
TRBV27,few,TRBD1,TRBJ2-5,TGTGCCAGCAGCCCCCGAGGACAGGGGCTGACCCAGTACTTC,CASSPRGQGLTQYF
TRBV28,NA,NA,TRBJ1-4,TGTGCCAGCAGTCCAGGACAGCTTCATAATGAAAAACTGTTTTTT,CASSPGQLHNEKLFF
TRBV29-1,NA,NA,TRBJ2-3,TGCAGCGTTGCAGGTGATACGGGGGAGCTCGGCGGTACGCAGTATTTT,CSVAGDTGELGGTQYF
TRBV11-2,NA,NA,TRBJ2-1,TGTGCCAGCAGCTCTCGCGCGGACAGCTCCTACAATGAGCAGTTCTTC,CASSSRADSSYNEQFF
TRBV6-6,NA,TRBD1,TRBJ2-7,TGTGCCAGCAGTTTTCCGGGACAGACTTACGAGCAGTACTTC,CASSFPGQTYEQYF
TRBV2,few,NA,TRBJ2-2,TGTGCCAGCAGAGAATGGGGGGAGCTGTTTTTT,CASREWGELFF
TRBV9,NA,TRBD2,TRBJ2-1,TGTGCCAGCAGCGTAGCCGGGACTAGCGGGAGTGGCCACAATGAGCAGTTCTTC,CASSVAGTSGSGHNEQFF
TRBV29-1,NA,NA,TRBJ2-3,TGCAGCGTTGATTTATCCTTCACAGATACGCAGTATTTT,CSVDLSFTDTQYF
TRBV6-5,NA,NA,TRBJ2-1,TGTGCCAGCAGTTACCAGGGTTCTTACAATGAGCAGTTCTTC,CASSYQGSYNEQFF
TRBV9,once,TRBD1,TRBJ2-5,TGTGCCAGCAGCGCCCTAGGCAGGGGGCAAGAGACCCAGTACTTC,CASSALGRGQETQYF
TRBV27,few,NA,TRBJ2-7,TGTGCCAGCAGTTCAGGGGGGCAATACGAGCAGTACTTC,CASSSGGQYEQYF
TRBV5-6,NA,NA,TRBJ2-1,TGTGCCAGCAGCCCACAGGGATACAATGAGCAGTTCTTC,CASSPQGYNEQFF
TRBV7-2,NA,NA,TRBJ2-7,TGTGCCAGCAGCTTAACGCGCTACGAGCAGTACTTC,CASSLTRYEQYF